Following are 10 T cell receptor beta chains from one sample sequenced in a study of blood T cell repertoires in COVID-19 (TCRdb year 2020). Libraries were made using the immunoSEQ multiplex PCR assay. Drawn from immuneACCESS, this table holds only the in-frame rearrangements with V and J called that TCRdb kept. Clones are partly lost; checked studies trace under half to an unresolved V gene and leave the rest unexplained. Recorded for this sample are 97,000 or so clones; roughly 80% of them occurred a single time. Roughly 4.4% of the sample rests with the top ten. The sequenced sample consisted of peripheral blood. Every receptor here comes from a human donor in a cohort sampled during active COVID-19.

The rearrangement uses TRBV5-6 and TRBJ1-3; no clear D. V was trimmed by 0 bases and J by 0 bases, leaving 13 bases between them. This CDR3 has 17 residues. Germline lookup yields CDR1 SGHDT and CDR2 YYEEEE. Written as DNA, the CDR3 is TGTGCCAGCAGCTTGGTTGGGGTCCGGGGCTCTGGAAACACCATATATTTT. Translated, it gives CASSLVGVRGSGNTIYF.

The chain links TRBV21-1 to TRBJ2-7; the table's D call of TRBD2 was not tested on the DNA. TRBV21-1 is a pseudogene locus. The CDR3 is 12 amino acids. This CDR3 is CASSKRFAEQYF. The CDR3 bases are TGTGCCAGCAGCAAACGGTTTGCCGAGCAGTACTTC.

The chain combines TRBV7-2 with TRBJ2-3; TRBD2 matches 14 bases. Germline trimming cut 0 bases from V and 5 bases from J; bases unmatched to any gene: 7. There are 18 residues in the CDR3. Per germline, CDR1 SGHTA and CDR2 FQGNSA. This CDR3 is CASSLATTSGGARDTQYF. The DNA for the CDR3 is TGTGCCAGCAGCTTAGCGACGACTAGCGGGGGGGCCCGAGATACGCAGTATTTT.

The rearrangement joins TRBV7-2 to TRBJ2-2; 7 nucleotides line up with TRBD1. Germline CDR1 is SGHTA and CDR2 is FQGNSA. The V gene end was trimmed by 3 bases and the J gene end by 2 bases; junction bases not matched to a gene: 9. The CDR3 spans 17 residues. CDR3 loop: CASSFGVGDSNTGELFF. The DNA for the CDR3 is TGTGCCAGCAGCTTTGGGGTAGGGGACAGTAACACCGGGGAGCTGTTTTTT.

This rearrangement joins TRBV6-6 to TRBJ1-1; D possibly corresponds to TRBD1 (6 bases). CDR3 length equals 14 residues. In germline, CDR1 is MNHNY, CDR2 SVGAGI (reference sequence). V was shortened by 10 bases and J by 0 bases, with 15 bases between the two germline ends. The CDR3 coding sequence is TGTGCCACTGGTGGTCAGGGGATGAACACTGAAGCTTTCTTT. It encodes CATGGQGMNTEAFF.

J is TRBJ2-1 and V is TRBV5-1, with a possible D match to TRBD1 (6 bases). CDR3 size: 15 residues. Germline assignment: CDR1 SGHRS and CDR2 YFSETQ. V was trimmed by 4 bases and J by 3 bases, leaving 14 bases between them. The DNA for the CDR3 is TGCGCCAGCAGCGGAACCAGGGGATTCTACAATGAGCAGTTCTTC. As protein: CASSGTRGFYNEQFF.

The chain couples TRBV15 to TRBJ1-4; D ambiguous. V shed 1 base and J shed 5 bases, with 8 bases lying between them. Germline CDR1 LNHNV, CDR2 YYDKDF (reference sequence). This CDR3 has 14 amino acids. CDR3 sequence reads: CATSRAGGNEKLFF. In DNA form, the CDR3 reads TGTGCCACCAGCAGAGCGGGTGGAAATGAAAAACTGTTTTTT.

The rearrangement links TRBV28 to TRBJ1-1; the D gene is possibly TRBD1 (6 bases). Trimming left V 7 bases short and J 1 base short, with 13 bases between. This CDR3 spans 14 amino acids. Germline V gene lookup returns CDR1 MDHEN and CDR2 SYDVKM. CDR3 in DNA: TGTGCCAGCAAACTTGGACAGTCGAACACTGAAGCTTTCTTT. Encoded protein: CASKLGQSNTEAFF.

V is TRBV18 and J is TRBJ2-7; 9 bases align to TRBD1. The length of the CDR3 is 14 residues. The V segment lost 4 bases and the J segment 2 bases; nucleotides outside the gene matches: 3. Germline CDR1 and CDR2: KGHSH and LQKENI. The CDR3 nucleotides are TGTGCCAGCTCACAGACAGGGGGTCCCTACGAGCAGTACTTC. It translates to CASSQTGGPYEQYF.

The chain links TRBV7-9 to TRBJ1-4; a possible D gene is TRBD1 (6 bases). Trimming took 5 bases from V and 3 from J, leaving 16 bases between them. The CDR3 is made up of 16 amino acids. Germline CDR1 is SEHNR and CDR2 is FQNEAQ (reference sequence). The CDR3 protein is CASSVPGVSANEKLFF. The CDR3 bases are TGTGCCAGCAGCGTACCAGGGGTCTCGGCTAATGAAAAACTGTTTTTT.